This TCR beta chain was captured by sequencing in a study of blood T cell repertoires in COVID-19. Across the whole study: The United States, Italy and Spain were the sources of the acute and convalescent COVID-19 samples. T cells, B-cell-depleted T cells, or PBMCs provided the cDNA or gDNA that served as material.

Sequenced by immunoSEQ multiplex PCR; TCRdb stores in-frame clones only, minus some. The sample carries about 150,000 clones, approximately 90% recorded once. The CDR3 length is 13 residues. Trimming removed 8 bases from V and 2 bases from J, with 13 bases in between. Germline V lookup: CDR1 MNHEY, CDR2 SVGAGI. The V gene is TRBV6-5, the J gene TRBJ2-7; D perhaps matches TRBD2 (5 bases). The clonotype comes from a man aged 18 to 30 with COVID-19, enrolled during active disease. The sample was peripheral blood. The CDR3 nucleotides are TGTGCCAGCCACGGGGTGTCGACCTACGAGCAGTACTTC. Protein: CASHGVSTYEQYF.